A selection of T cell receptor beta chains follows, all from one sample in a study of cytomegalovirus exposure and HLA in healthy donors. Here immunoSEQ multiplex PCR was the method, and the copy in TCRdb shows in-frame clones only, minus some. The data contain about 150,000 clones, about four fifths of them singletons. The sequencing sample was made of PBMCs. These receptors all stem from a man younger than 45 in good health. The CDR3 runs from the conserved cysteine through the conserved F or W. The D gene is left open where the match is weak. Clone size is shown for a subset of rows, as once, few, many or a class of expanded clone.

abundance	v_gene	j_gene	d_gene	CDR3aa	CDR3nt
.	TRBV7-2	TRBJ2-7	.	CASSTSGANYYEQYF	TGTGCCAGCAGCACCTCAGGGGCGAATTACTACGAGCAGTACTTC
few	TRBV18	TRBJ1-1	.	CASSSGENTEAFF	TGTGCCAGCTCATCCGGGGAGAACACTGAAGCTTTCTTT
.	TRBV30	TRBJ1-1	.	CAWNWRGAMNTEAFF	TGTGCCTGGAATTGGCGGGGGGCCATGAACACTGAAGCTTTCTTT
.	TRBV7-9	TRBJ2-1	TRBD2	CASSLSGSLYNEQFF	TGTGCCAGCAGCCTTAGCGGGAGCCTCTACAATGAGCAGTTCTTC
.	TRBV10-1	TRBJ2-7	TRBD2	CASSGVAGYEQYF	TGCGCCAGCAGTGGGGTAGCGGGGTACGAGCAGTACTTC
.	TRBV19	TRBJ1-3	TRBD1	CASSITTGGNTIYF	TGTGCCAGTAGTATTACGACAGGGGGAAACACCATATATTTT
.	TRBV27	TRBJ2-7	TRBD2	CASSWREGSYEQYF	TGTGCCAGCAGTTGGAGGGAGGGATCGTACGAGCAGTACTTC
.	TRBV14	TRBJ1-3	TRBD1	CAQYGGGRLSGNTIYF	TGTGCCCAATATGGAGGGGGCAGGCTCTCTGGAAACACCATATATTTT
once	TRBV7-9	TRBJ1-1	.	CSSSFAGNTEAFF	TGTTCCAGCAGCTTTGCCGGGAACACTGAAGCTTTCTTT
.	TRBV18	TRBJ2-2	TRBD2	CASSPGLAATGELFF	TGTGCCAGCTCACCGGGACTAGCGGCCACCGGGGAGCTGTTTTTT
many	TRBV6-6	TRBJ2-1	.	CASSSGGGEYNEQFF	TGTGCCAGCAGTTCTGGCGGAGGGGAGTACAATGAGCAGTTCTTC
.	TRBV18	TRBJ2-5	TRBD2	CASAPGLEQETQYF	TGTGCCTCAGCCCCGGGACTAGAACAAGAGACCCAGTACTTC
.	TRBV10-3	TRBJ2-3	TRBD2	CAIRSGTGSDTQYF	TGTGCCATCAGAAGCGGGACCGGTTCAGATACGCAGTATTTT
.	TRBV10-1	TRBJ2-7	.	CASSPGLSYEQYF	TGCGCCAGCAGTCCGGGACTCTCCTACGAGCAGTACTTC
.	TRBV5-1	TRBJ2-2	.	CASSLTGSTGELFF	TGCGCCAGCAGCTTGACGGGAAGCACCGGGGAGCTGTTTTTT
.	TRBV2	TRBJ2-3	.	CASCAQGQGLITDTQYF	TGTGCCAGCTGTGCCCAAGGCCAGGGTCTCATAACAGATACGCAGTATTTT
.	TRBV5-6	TRBJ2-7	TRBD1	CASSWTGAYEQYF	TGTGCCAGCAGTTGGACAGGGGCGTACGAGCAGTACTTC
.	TRBV11-3	TRBJ2-7	TRBD2	CASSPAGGRRYEQYF	TGTGCCAGCAGCCCGGCGGGGGGGCGTCGGTACGAGCAGTACTTC
once	TRBV18	TRBJ2-7	.	CASSPLPSYEQYF	TGTGCCAGCTCACCACTCCCTTCCTACGAGCAGTACTTC
few	TRBV14	TRBJ2-7	.	CATAGELRSYEQYF	TGTGCCACAGCAGGGGAGCTACGCTCCTACGAGCAGTACTTC
.	TRBV10-2	TRBJ2-7	TRBD1	CASSERGLGEQYF	TGCGCCAGCAGTGAAAGGGGGCTGGGGGAGCAGTACTTC
.	TRBV6-5	TRBJ1-6	.	CASSYRTANSPLHF	TGTGCCAGCAGTTACAGGACAGCAAATTCACCCCTCCACTTT
.	TRBV19	TRBJ2-2	TRBD1	CASSVGQGPTGELFF	TGTGCCAGTAGTGTAGGACAGGGACCCACCGGGGAGCTGTTTTTT
few	TRBV25-1	TRBJ1-4	TRBD1	CASRTGTNEKLFF	TGTGCCAGCAGGACAGGGACTAATGAAAAACTGTTTTTT
.	TRBV6-1	TRBJ2-1	TRBD2	CASSEPPGTRSNEQFF	TGTGCCAGCAGTGAACCACCCGGGACTAGAAGCAATGAGCAGTTCTTC
.	TRBV19	TRBJ2-7	.	CASSMGLAQTYEQYF	TGTGCCAGTAGTATGGGGCTAGCGCAAACCTACGAGCAGTACTTC
.	TRBV11-3	TRBJ1-1	TRBD1	CASSTDRVSAAFF	TGTGCCAGCAGCACAGACAGGGTAAGCGCAGCTTTCTTT
.	TRBV7-9	TRBJ2-7	.	CASSLGGGQYF	TGTGCCAGCAGCTTAGGAGGCGGGCAGTACTTC
.	TRBV15	TRBJ2-4	TRBD2	CATSRDSPPGGRYF	TGTGCCACCAGCAGAGATAGTCCTCCGGGAGGGCGTTACTTC
.	TRBV5-4	TRBJ1-2	.	CASSLFGGLDYGYTF	TGTGCCAGCAGCTTGTTCGGGGGGCTCGACTATGGCTACACCTTC
.	TRBV25-1	TRBJ2-7	.	CASRPIDSESSYEQYF	TGTGCCAGCAGACCTATAGACTCGGAGAGCTCCTACGAGCAGTACTTC
.	TRBV10-3	TRBJ2-7	TRBD1	CAISVGQGAYEQYF	TGTGCCATCTCCGTTGGACAGGGGGCCTACGAGCAGTACTTC
few	TRBV28	TRBJ2-3	.	CASSFLGGTDTQYF	TGTGCCAGCAGTTTCCTCGGGGGAACAGATACGCAGTATTTT
.	TRBV27	TRBJ2-5	.	CASRPRGDLPRETQYF	TGTGCCAGCCGACCCCGCGGGGACCTACCGCGCGAGACCCAGTACTTC
.	TRBV6-5	TRBJ1-2	.	CASSYRGISYGYTF	TGTGCCAGCAGTTACAGGGGAATAAGCTATGGCTACACCTTC
.	TRBV6-1	TRBJ2-1	TRBD2	CASRAIAGHEQFF	TGTGCCAGCAGGGCAATAGCGGGTCATGAGCAGTTCTTC
.	TRBV4-2	TRBJ2-5	TRBD2	CASSLWTSGMETQYF	TGTGCCAGCAGCCTATGGACTAGCGGGATGGAGACCCAGTACTTC
.	TRBV29-1	TRBJ1-4	TRBD1	CSISDRGEKLFF	TGCAGCATATCGGACAGGGGCGAAAAACTGTTTTTT
.	TRBV7-9	TRBJ2-6	.	CASSRNRGTGANVLTF	TGTGCCAGCAGCCGAAATCGGGGTACTGGGGCCAACGTCCTGACTTTC
few	TRBV28	TRBJ2-5	TRBD1	CASRLTGGFVGTQYF	TGTGCCAGCAGATTAACAGGGGGCTTTGTGGGGACCCAGTACTTC
.	TRBV9	TRBJ1-3	.	CASSVTPGTASGNTIYF	TGTGCCAGCAGCGTAACCCCGGGGACTGCCTCTGGAAACACCATATATTTT
few	TRBV6-6	TRBJ1-5	TRBD1	CASSQDRGLSSEPQHF	TGTGCCAGCAGCCAGGACAGGGGCCTGAGTAGCGAGCCCCAGCATTTT
.	TRBV29-1	TRBJ1-2	TRBD1	CSEVPGQGTGYTF	TGCAGCGAGGTGCCGGGACAGGGGACTGGCTACACCTTC
.	TRBV13	TRBJ2-1	.	CASSLGGASEGNEQFF	TGTGCCAGCAGCTTGGGCGGGGCTAGCGAGGGCAATGAGCAGTTCTTC
once	TRBV19	TRBJ2-2	.	CASKSAGPNTGELFF	TGTGCCAGTAAATCGGCAGGCCCGAACACCGGGGAGCTGTTTTTT
.	TRBV6-5	TRBJ2-1	.	CASKVNRVGRNEQFF	TGTGCCAGCAAAGTTAACAGGGTGGGCCGGAATGAGCAGTTCTTC